The 20 T cell receptor beta chains below all came from one sample that was sequenced in a study of shared clonotypes between healthy human individuals. Here immunoSEQ multiplex PCR was the method, and the copy in TCRdb shows in-frame clones only, minus some. Here the sample spans 650,000 to 800,000 clones, approximately 77% being singletons. Sequences were obtained from memory CD4+ T cells sorted from blood. The subset denotes: CD45RA-negative fraction. These receptors came from a woman in her thirties in good health.

Of note for this clone: A much larger clonotype is one base distant, so this may be a read error. Other DNA sequences in the sample encode the same CDR3. The chain is built from TRBV7-6 and TRBJ1-1, with 7 bases that match TRBD1. The germline gives CDR1 SGHVS, CDR2 FNYEAQ. J gave up 3 bases and V 5 bases, and 3 bases lay outside the gene matches. The CDR3 has 13 amino acids. The DNA for the CDR3 is TGTGCCAGCAGCACGCAGGGGGACACTGAAGCTTTCTTT. Residues: CASSTQGDTEAFF. The whole variable domain, remainder taken from reference TRBV7-6 and TRBJ1-1, is GAGVSQSPRYKVTKRGQDVALRCDPISGHVSLYWYRQALGQGPEFLTYFNYEAQQDKSGLPNDRFSAERPEGSISTLTIQRTEQRDSAMYRCASSTQGDTEAFFGQGTRLTVV.

This clone has only a few counts. Other nucleotide sequences from this sample produce the same CDR3. The chain employs TRBV5-1 and TRBJ1-3; 7 bases agree with TRBD1. The germline V gene has CDR1 SGHRS and CDR2 YFSETQ. The CDR3 extends over 14 amino acids. V shed 4 bases, J shed 4 bases, and the junction held 5 bases outside the gene matches. The CDR3 nucleotides are TGCGCCAGCAGCCAAGGGACAGCGGGAAACACCATATATTTT. Protein: CASSQGTAGNTIYF.

The V and J genes are TRBV27 and TRBJ1-2; D not certain. V dropped 8 bases and J dropped 4 bases, with 17 bases sitting between them. The CDR3 is 14 residues long. Germline loops: CDR1 MNHEY, CDR2 SMNVEV (reference sequence). The CDR3 reads CASASGRSIYGYTF. The DNA of the CDR3 is TGTGCCAGCGCCTCGGGCAGATCGATCTATGGCTACACCTTC.

The V and J genes are TRBV28 and TRBJ2-7, with TRBD2 identical over 9 bases. This CDR3 is built from 15 residues. CDR1 and CDR2 (germline): MDHEN, SYDVKM. The V and J ends lost 3 bases and 5 bases, in that order; junction bases with no gene match: 8. CDR3 DNA: TGTGCCAGCAGTTTGTCCCGGGGACTAGCCCACGAGCAGTACTTC. The encoded protein is CASSLSRGLAHEQYF.

V is TRBV5-1 and J is TRBJ2-3; TRBD2 matches 8 bases. V was clipped by 5 bases and J by 4 bases; unmatched bases: 15. Germline V gene lookup returns CDR1 SGHRS and CDR2 YFSETQ. CDR3 size: 17 residues. The CDR3 here is CASRFVPTAGGPDTQYF. For the CDR3, the DNA is TGCGCCAGCAGGTTCGTACCCACGGCGGGAGGCCCAGATACGCAGTATTTT.

The V and J genes are TRBV5-6 and TRBJ1-2; the match to TRBD1 covers 7 bases. Trimming at V came to 3 bases and at J to 0 bases, leaving 17 bases not matched to a gene. The germline V gene encodes CDR1 SGHDT and CDR2 YYEEEE. CDR3 length: 19 amino acids. CDR3 DNA sequence: TGTGCCAGCAGCTCCTTAACCGTCGACAGGGCAATAGCTAACTATGGCTACACCTTC. Its translation: CASSSLTVDRAIANYGYTF.

The chain combines TRBV2 with TRBJ1-4; TRBD1 matches at 7 bases. Per germline, CDR1 SNHLY and CDR2 FYNNEI. The CDR3 loop spans 15 amino acids. The V gene end was trimmed by 0 bases and the J gene end by 8 bases; junction bases not matched to a gene: 6. The DNA for the CDR3 is TGTGCCAGCAGTGAAGCGCGAAGGGGGCCCGAAAAACTGTTTTTT. Its protein product is CASSEARRGPEKLFF.

The rearrangement links TRBV19 to TRBJ1-1; 8 nucleotides match TRBD1. Trimming at V came to 3 bases and at J to 4 bases, leaving 4 bases not matched to a gene. This CDR3 contains 14 residues. Germline values: CDR1 LNHDA, CDR2 SQIVND (reference sequence). CDR3 sequence (DNA): TGTGCCAGTAGTATCAGGGGGCAGAGCACTGAAGCTTTCTTT. This translates into CASSIRGQSTEAFF.

The genes are TRBV5-4 and TRBJ1-4; 11 nucleotides match TRBD1. CDR1 and CDR2 from the germline V gene are SGHNT and YYREEE (reference sequence). There are 14 residues in the CDR3. J lost 8 bases, V lost 4 bases, and 4 bases had no gene match. The CDR3 is CASSQDRGREKLFF. The DNA for the CDR3 is TGTGCCAGCAGCCAGGACAGGGGGCGCGAAAAACTGTTTTTT.

This clone was observed at least ten times. V is TRBV2 and J is TRBJ1-1; maybe TRBD1 (5 bases). Trimming left V 6 bases short and J 2 bases short, with 13 bases between. Germline V gene sequence: CDR1 SNHLY, CDR2 FYNNEI. This CDR3 region has 14 residues. The CDR3 reads CASRTRASNTEAFF. CDR3 DNA: TGTGCCAGCAGGACCAGGGCGTCCAACACTGAAGCTTTCTTT. The full variable domain, completed using reference TRBV2 and TRBJ1-1, is EPEVTQTPSHQVTQMGQEVILRCVPISNHLYFYWYRQILGQKVEFLVSFYNNEISEKSEIFDDQFSVERPDGSNFTLKIRSTKLEDSAMYFCASRTRASNTEAFFGQGTRLTVV.

V is TRBV20-1 and J is TRBJ2-7; D perhaps matches TRBD2 (5 bases). The CDR3 contains 11 residues. The germline V and J ends were trimmed by 6 bases and 5 bases, with 11 bases remaining between them. Germline CDR1 and CDR2: DFQATT and SNEGSKA (reference sequence). Written as DNA, the CDR3 is TGCAGTGCCCGGGGAGAGAACGAGCAGTACTTC. It is translated as CSARGENEQYF.

J is TRBJ2-1 and V is TRBV6-6; 10 bases are shared with TRBD2. Germline V gene lookup returns CDR1 MNHNY and CDR2 SVGAGI (reference sequence). This CDR3 has 15 amino acids. The trim removed 6 bases at V and 4 bases at J, leaving 6 bases unmatched. As DNA, the CDR3 is TGTGCCAGCAGCCTAGCGGGAGTCGCTTACAATGAGCAGTTCTTC. It encodes CASSLAGVAYNEQFF.

This chain joins TRBV28 and TRBJ2-1, with D unresolved. Looked up from germline, CDR1 is MDHEN and CDR2 is SYDVKM. The CDR3 is 14 residues long. The V gene lost 8 bases and the J gene lost 0 bases, with 11 bases spanning the gap. The CDR3 sequence is CASLSASSYNEQFF. The CDR3 bases are TGTGCCAGCCTGAGCGCCAGCTCCTACAATGAGCAGTTCTTC.

Points on this clone: One end of the junction does not line up with germline, which may come from a read error. The CDR3 coding sequence is TGTGCCAGTAGCGCAGGGGGAAATGAGCAGTTCTTC. Translated, it gives CASSAGGNEQFF. The rearrangement links TRBV9 to TRBJ2-1; TRBD1 matches 7 bases. This CDR3 comprises 12 residues. Germline CDR1 and CDR2: SGDLS and YYNGEE.

The chain is built from TRBV6-5 and TRBJ2-7, with 9 bases that match TRBD1. The CDR3 is 15 amino acids. J lost 0 bases, V lost 6 bases, and 6 bases had no gene match. CDR1 and CDR2 (germline): MNHEY, SVGAGI. The DNA for the CDR3 is TGTGCCAGCAGCCTTGACAGGGGGGCCTCCTACGAGCAGTACTTC. The encoded protein is CASSLDRGASYEQYF.

The CDR3 DNA sequence: TGTGCCGCAGCCAGGGACAGGGGGCGTGATACGCAGTATTTT. Protein sequence: CAAARDRGRDTQYF. The chain employs TRBV7-2 and TRBJ2-3; 12 bases match TRBD1. The CDR3 has 14 residues. V trimming: 11 bases; J trimming: 6 bases; junction bases outside the gene matches: 9. Germline-derived CDR1 and CDR2 are SGHTA and FQGNSA.

This rearrangement joins TRBV6-6 to TRBJ2-5; 9 nucleotides match TRBD1. The end of the DNA fits TRBJ2-7 better, so the J call may be wrong. The CDR3 sequence is 14 residues long. The V gene's germline CDR1 is MNHNY and CDR2 SVGAGI (reference sequence). CDR3 nucleotide sequence: TGTGCCAGCAACACACAGGGGGCTAAGTACGAGCAGTACTTC. This sequence encodes CASNTQGAKYEQYF.

The V gene is TRBV11-2, the J gene TRBJ2-7; 8 bases agree with TRBD1. The V gene's germline CDR1 is SGHAT and CDR2 FQNNGV. The CDR3 spans 15 residues. With 5 bases clipped from V and 3 bases from J, the junction kept 9 bases outside the gene matches. The CDR3 reads CASSPTGTGYYEQYF. The CDR3 DNA follows: TGTGCCAGCAGCCCCACCGGGACAGGATACTACGAGCAGTACTTC.

CDR3 bases: TGTGCCAGCAGCCCAGCAGGGCAGGGCGGCAATCAGCCCCAGCATTTT. It yields the protein CASSPAGQGGNQPQHF. This chain joins TRBV7-2 and TRBJ1-5; tentatively, D is TRBD1 (5 bases). The germline CDR1 and CDR2 sequences are SGHTA and FQGNSA. The CDR3 totals 16 residues. Deletions cut 5 bases from V and 2 bases from J, with 16 bases between.

This clone showed up many times. The chain carries TRBV7-2 and TRBJ2-1, with D unclear. Germline assignment: CDR1 SGHTA and CDR2 FQGNSA. With 6 bases removed from V and 5 bases from J, the gap between germline ends came to 17 bases. The CDR3 has 15 amino acids. The CDR3 DNA reads as TGTGCCAGCAGTAATACCGCTCTTACCAACAATGAGCAGTTCTTC. This gives the protein CASSNTALTNNEQFF.